This entry lists 27 T cell receptor beta chains sequenced from one sample in a study of cytotoxic CD8 clonotypes in ibrutinib-treated CLL listed by TCRdb under 2021. Libraries were made using the immunoSEQ multiplex PCR assay. Drawn from immuneACCESS, this table holds only the in-frame rearrangements with V and J called that TCRdb kept. Clones are partly lost; checked studies trace under half to an unresolved V gene and leave the rest unexplained. In all, the sample holds around 160,000 clones, and approximately 80% of those were seen once. Jointly, the top ten make up about 2.1% of the sample. The intended sense of this specimen's time point label: about a year on ibrutinib. This material consisted of PBMCs, taken after 12 months of ibrutinib treatment. The receptors were gathered from a human donor with chronic lymphocytic leukemia.

V and J are TRBV10-3 and TRBJ2-3; TRBD1 matches 9 bases. The CDR3 runs 15 residues. The V gene's germline CDR1 is ENHRY and CDR2 SYGVKD. The V and J ends lost 3 bases and 4 bases, in that order; junction bases with no gene match: 5. In DNA, the CDR3 is TGTGCCATCAGTGACGGGACAGGGTCCGCAGATACGCAGTATTTT. The encoded protein is CAISDGTGSADTQYF.

This sequence joins TRBV10-3 and TRBJ2-1, with 11 positions matching TRBD2. After removal of 4 bases from V and 9 bases from J, the junction contained 8 bases not matched to a gene. Germline-derived CDR1 and CDR2 are ENHRY and SYGVKD. The CDR3 spans 15 residues. CDR3 DNA: TGTGCCATCAGTGGAACTAGCGGGAGTGGTAGTGAGCAGTTCTTC. Translation: CAISGTSGSGSEQFF.

The genes are TRBV6-6 and TRBJ1-2; no reliable D call. Trimming pared 5 bases from V and 4 bases from J, leaving 5 bases between. The CDR3 has 11 amino acids. The V gene's germline CDR1 is MNHNY and CDR2 SVGAGI (reference sequence). The chain's CDR3 is CASSSSYGYTF. The DNA of the CDR3 is TGTGCCAGCAGTAGTAGCTATGGCTACACCTTC.

The chain links TRBV29-1 to TRBJ2-7; the match to TRBD1 covers 8 bases. Germline trimming cut 0 bases from V and 3 bases from J; bases unmatched to any gene: 1. The germline CDR1 and CDR2 sequences are SQVTM and ANQGSEA. The CDR3 extends over 13 amino acids. The chain's CDR3 is CSVEEDRGYEQYF. The CDR3 bases are TGCAGCGTTGAAGAAGACAGGGGCTACGAGCAGTACTTC.

This chain connects TRBV28 to TRBJ1-3; D might be TRBD1 (5 bases). Between the trimmed V and J ends, which lost 3 bases and 4 bases, there was a span of 10 bases. The CDR3 totals 14 residues. The germline CDR1 and CDR2 sequences are MDHEN and SYDVKM. The CDR3 DNA reads TGTGCCAGCAGTTTTCGACAGTTCGGAAACACCATATATTTT. It encodes CASSFRQFGNTIYF.

The chain is built from TRBV6-1 and TRBJ2-4; the D call may be TRBD1 or TRBD2 (5 bases each). Germline CDR1 and CDR2: MNHNS and SASEGT. The CDR3 totals 14 residues. Trimming left V 3 bases short and J 7 bases short, with 13 bases between. CDR3 in amino acids: CASSEGRVVNIQYF. CDR3 bases: TGTGCCAGCAGTGAGGGGCGGGTCGTTAACATTCAGTACTTC.

J is TRBJ1-2 and V is TRBV7-2; D gene uncertain. V lost 1 base and J 3 bases, leaving 6 bases between the germline ends. Germline V gene data show CDR1 as SGHTA and CDR2 as FQGNSA. This CDR3 is built from 13 residues. The DNA for the CDR3 is TGTGCCAGCAGCTTAGACACGTACTATGGCTACACCTTC. Protein product: CASSLDTYYGYTF.

The V and J genes are TRBV6-6 and TRBJ1-3; D gene unclear. Trimming shortened V by 7 bases and J by 4 bases, and 17 bases separated the two germline ends. The CDR3 extends over 15 amino acids. Germline V gives CDR1 MNHNY, CDR2 SVGAGI (reference sequence). The CDR3 region has the DNA TGTGCCAGCAACCGACCCCGGACGGGGGGAAACACCATATATTTT. This translates into CASNRPRTGGNTIYF.

V is TRBV30 and J is TRBJ2-3, with 7 bases fitting TRBD1. Germline CDR1 reads GTSNPN; CDR2 reads SVGIG (reference sequence). The V and J ends lost 0 bases and 2 bases, in that order; junction bases with no gene match: 2. The CDR3 has 14 residues. CDR3 protein: CAWSVQGPTDTQYF. As DNA, the CDR3 is TGTGCCTGGAGTGTACAGGGGCCCACAGATACGCAGTATTTT.

The rearrangement uses TRBV14 and TRBJ1-1, with D possibly being TRBD1 (5 bases). Germline CDR1 is SGHDN and CDR2 is FVKESK. Trimming shortened V by 1 base and J by 7 bases, and 13 bases separated the two germline ends. The CDR3 runs to 14 residues. CDR3 protein: CASSQGRVKGEAFF. The CDR3 DNA follows: TGTGCCAGCAGCCAAGGCAGGGTAAAGGGTGAAGCTTTCTTT.

This clone has only a few counts. The CDR3 DNA reads as TGTGCCAGCAGTTACTCTTGGGCAGCCACCTTC. It codes for CASSYSWAATF. V is TRBV6-6 and J is TRBJ1-2; D remains ambiguous. The CDR3 is 11 residues long. Germline-derived CDR1 and CDR2 are MNHNY and SVGAGI (reference sequence). Trimming took off 0 bases at V and 13 bases at J, with 9 bases between the two ends.

This clone has only one observation. This chain links TRBV29-1 with TRBJ2-3, with D perhaps TRBD2 (6 bases). V lost 4 bases to trimming and J lost 6 bases, with 17 bases between them. The CDR3 extends over 14 amino acids. Germline V gene data show CDR1 as SQVTM and CDR2 as ANQGSEA. CDR3 DNA sequence: TGCAGCGTTGTCTGGGCCTCAAGCGGGGATACGCAGTATTTT. This gives the protein CSVVWASSGDTQYF.

This clone showed up just a few times. The V call is TRBV28, the J call TRBJ1-2; D perhaps matches TRBD1 (5 bases). Trimming stripped 2 bases from V and 4 bases from J, with 14 bases between. The CDR3 totals 15 residues. Germline lookup yields CDR1 MDHEN and CDR2 SYDVKM. DNA of the CDR3: TGTGCCAGCAGTTTACGGGACCGGTCCCTCTATGGCTACACCTTC. As protein: CASSLRDRSLYGYTF.

The rearrangement links TRBV11-3 to TRBJ2-7; a weak D match, TRBD2 (6 bases). V shed 5 bases and J shed 7 bases, with 24 bases lying between them. CDR1 and CDR2 (germline): SGHNT, YENEEA. This CDR3 comprises 16 residues. CDR3 sequence (DNA): TGTGCCAGCAGCGCCGCGGGAAGTGGGGTCGAAGGAGAGCAGTACTTC. Translating it yields CASSAAGSGVEGEQYF. The full variable domain, its missing parts supplied by reference TRBV11-3 and TRBJ2-7, is EAGVVQSPRYKIIEKKQPVAFWCNPISGHNTLYWYLQNLGQGPELLIRYENEEAVDDSQLPKDRFSAERLKGVDSTLKIQPAELGDSAVYLCASSAAGSGVEGEQYFGPGTRLTVT.

The genes are TRBV7-9 and TRBJ1-4; D gene ambiguous. Trimming took 5 bases from V and 3 from J, leaving 16 bases between them. Germline assignment: CDR1 SEHNR and CDR2 FQNEAQ (reference sequence). The CDR3 consists of 16 residues. Here the CDR3 reads CASSRVFLPPNEKLFF. CDR3 in DNA: TGTGCCAGCAGCCGGGTGTTCTTGCCACCTAATGAAAAACTGTTTTTT.

This clone was observed a few times. V and J are TRBV27 and TRBJ2-7; 8 positions match TRBD2. V shed 6 bases and J 5 bases; nucleotides not matched to a gene: 12. The CDR3 covers 15 residues. CDR1 MNHEY and CDR2 SMNVEV come from the germline V gene (reference sequence). This chain's CDR3 is CASSYYGRAFDEQYF. CDR3 coding DNA: TGTGCCAGCAGCTACTACGGGAGGGCCTTTGACGAGCAGTACTTC.

The chain carries TRBV4-1 and TRBJ1-4, with a weak D call TRBD1 (5 bases). The CDR3 runs to 18 residues. V gave up 1 base and J gave up 7 bases, with 22 bases separating them. Germline V gene lookup returns CDR1 MGHRA and CDR2 YSYEKL. The CDR3 spells CASSQGRQSSTRGEKLFF. The CDR3 DNA reads TGCGCCAGCAGCCAAGGTAGACAGAGCTCCACTCGGGGTGAAAAACTGTTTTTT.

This clone was seen once. The V and J genes are TRBV7-9 and TRBJ1-2; D uncertain. The CDR3 is 14 residues long. The V end lost 4 bases, the J end lost 1 base, and 10 bases lay between the germline ends. CDR1 and CDR2 (germline): SEHNR, FQNEAQ (reference sequence). The CDR3 sequence is CASSSYQVNYGYTF. Written as DNA, the CDR3 is TGTGCCAGCAGCTCCTATCAGGTTAACTATGGCTACACCTTC.

The rearrangement links TRBV27 to TRBJ1-2; TRBD1 matches 8 bases. The germline V gene encodes CDR1 MNHEY and CDR2 SMNVEV (reference sequence). The CDR3 extends over 13 amino acids. Trimming took 5 bases from V and 7 from J; bases not matched to a gene: 6. In nucleotides, the CDR3 is TGTGCCAGCAGTACTCAGGGGGCGCTTGGCTACACCTTC. Residues: CASSTQGALGYTF.

The genes are TRBV4-2 and TRBJ2-2; D may correspond to TRBD1 or TRBD2 (6 bases each). This CDR3 contains 16 residues. V lost 1 base to trimming and J lost 6 bases, with 15 bases between them. Per the germline V gene, CDR1 is LGHNA and CDR2 is YNFKEQ. Written as DNA, the CDR3 is TGTGCCAGCAGCCAAGGTTCTGGGGGGCCAGCCGGGGAGCTGTTTTTT. This codes for CASSQGSGGPAGELFF.

V and J are TRBV27 and TRBJ2-2; weak D call: TRBD2 (6 bases). With 1 base removed from V and 3 bases from J, the gap between germline ends came to 18 bases. CDR1 is MNHEY, CDR2 SMNVEV, per germline (reference sequence). The CDR3 has 18 residues. In nucleotides, the CDR3 is TGTGCCAGCAGTTTATTTAGGAGGTCCAGGGAGGACACCGGGGAGCTGTTTTTT. This encodes CASSLFRRSREDTGELFF.

The chain employs TRBV19 and TRBJ1-5, with D unclear. There are 13 residues in the CDR3. CDR1 and CDR2 (germline): LNHDA, SQIVND (reference sequence). Trimming cost V 3 bases and J 11 bases, with 14 bases left between them. The CDR3 here is CASSIQWGEAQHF. DNA of the CDR3: TGTGCCAGTAGTATTCAGTGGGGAGAGGCCCAGCATTTT.

The rearrangement uses TRBV7-3 and TRBJ2-3, with D possibly TRBD2 on 6 matching bases. The V and J ends lost 6 bases and 1 base respectively, with 17 bases between them. The CDR3 extends over 16 amino acids. Germline assignment: CDR1 SGHTA and CDR2 FQGTGA. This CDR3 is CASSERGLLGTDTQYF. The CDR3 DNA sequence: TGTGCCAGCAGTGAACGGGGACTTTTAGGCACAGATACGCAGTATTTT.

The V gene is TRBV7-2, the J gene TRBJ2-5; maybe TRBD1 (5 bases). Germline V CDR1 and CDR2: SGHTA, FQGNSA. This CDR3 is 14 amino acids long. Trimming stripped 1 base from V and 5 bases from J, with 11 bases between. Here the CDR3 DNA reads TGTGCCAGCAGCTTAGGGGGCCGGGCGGAGACCCAGTACTTC. Residues: CASSLGGRAETQYF. Based on the CDR3 plus reference TRBV7-2 and TRBJ2-5, the full variable domain is GAGVSQSPSNKVTEKGKDVELRCDPISGHTALYWYRQSLGQGLEFLIYFQGNSAPDKSGLPSDRFSAERTGGSVSTLTIQRTQQEDSAVYLCASSLGGRAETQYFGPGTRLLVL.

The chain is built from TRBV7-3 and TRBJ2-1; D possibly uses TRBD1 or TRBD2 (5 bases each). This CDR3 has 17 amino acids. V was pared by 5 bases and J by 4 bases, with 21 bases between. Germline CDR1 and CDR2: SGHTA and FQGTGA. This chain's CDR3 is CASSPYMTERGYNEQFF. CDR3 sequence (DNA): TGTGCCAGCAGCCCATATATGACTGAGAGGGGTTACAATGAGCAGTTCTTC.

The V and J genes are TRBV29-1 and TRBJ2-1; TRBD2 agrees at 7 bases. This CDR3 has 16 residues. The V and J ends lost 6 bases and 4 bases, in that order; junction bases with no gene match: 15. CDR1 and CDR2 from the germline V gene are SQVTM and ANQGSEA. Written as DNA, the CDR3 is TGCAGCGTGGGACTAACTATCAAATCCCAATACAATGAGCAGTTCTTC. Its protein is CSVGLTIKSQYNEQFF.

J is TRBJ2-2 and V is TRBV5-4; possibly TRBD1 or TRBD2 for D (6 bases each). Germline CDR1 reads SGHNT; CDR2 reads YYREEE (reference sequence). There are 16 residues in the CDR3. Trimming stripped 0 bases from V and 6 bases from J, with 15 bases between. The CDR3 loop reads CASSLGRGADAGELFF. For the CDR3, the DNA is TGTGCCAGCAGCTTGGGAAGGGGGGCTGATGCCGGGGAGCTGTTTTTT.